The entry below gives a single TCR beta chain sequence along with its context. Its antigen is as yet unknown. The data belong to a study of graft-versus-host responses after intestinal transplantation. Across the study: Transplant recipients had multivisceral, liver-intestinal, or isolated intestinal grafts. The study gave all recipients anti-thymocyte globulin induction, then tacrolimus and steroids for about 3 years.

Sequenced by immunoSEQ multiplex PCR; TCRdb stores in-frame clones only, minus some. Of about 70,000 clones in the sample, about 90% were seen once. The germline CDR1 and CDR2 sequences are SGHDN and FVKESK. The V end lost 1 base, the J end lost 4 bases, and 14 bases lay between the germline ends. The CDR3 loop spans 16 amino acids. This clonotype was sampled from a human donor who was the organ donor for an intestinal transplant. J is TRBJ1-5 and V is TRBV14, with TRBD1 as a possible D gene (6 bases). The specimen was unstimulated CD8+ T cells sorted from spleen or lymph node cells, collected before transplant. The CDR3 loop reads CASSQGRRGWNQPQHF. The DNA for the CDR3 is TGTGCCAGCAGCCAAGGTCGTAGGGGGTGGAATCAGCCCCAGCATTTT.